The rows below give T cell receptor beta chains drawn from one sample of a study of PD-1 blockade in mismatch repair-deficient tumors. Sequenced by immunoSEQ multiplex PCR; TCRdb stores in-frame clones only, minus some. The sample yields tens of thousands of clones, 78% seen once. Sample: peripheral blood, taken 4 weeks after starting pembrolizumab. The source is an adult with mismatch repair-deficient cancer. The CDR3 runs from the conserved cysteine through the conserved F or W. A D gene is named only where the DNA matches it firmly. Part of the rows lack a size; the others show once, few, many or a class for expanded clones.

D gene	clone size	J gene	V gene	CDR3 DNA	CDR3 protein
-	-	TRBJ1-4	TRBV5-5	TGTGCCAGCAGCTTAGGGATTCAAGGTGAAAAACTGTTTTTT	CASSLGIQGEKLFF
-	-	TRBJ1-2	TRBV9	TGTGCCAGCAGCGTAGGGAACTATGGCTACACCTTC	CASSVGNYGYTF
-	-	TRBJ2-1	TRBV6-5	TGTGCCAGCAGTTACAGGGACGACAATGAGCAGTTCTTC	CASSYRDDNEQFF
TRBD1	-	TRBJ2-2	TRBV5-1	TGCGCCAGCAGATCCGGGACAGGGCCCGGGGAGCTGTTTTTT	CASRSGTGPGELFF
-	-	TRBJ2-1	TRBV27	TGTGCCAGCAGTTTTGAGACAGGCTTTACGCATGAGCAGTTCTTC	CASSFETGFTHEQFF
TRBD1	-	TRBJ1-1	TRBV5-4	TGTGCCAGCAGCTTGCGTCCGGGACAGGGAAGGGGCACTGAAGCTTTCTTT	CASSLRPGQGRGTEAFF
TRBD2	-	TRBJ2-1	TRBV9	TGTGCCAGCAGCACGACTAGCGGGATGTACAATGAGCAGTTCTTC	CASSTTSGMYNEQFF
-	-	TRBJ1-5	TRBV21-1	TGTGCCAGTCCGGGAAATCAGCCCCAGCATTTT	CASPGNQPQHF
-	-	TRBJ1-2	TRBV6-1	TGTGCCAGCAGTGAAGAGGCGGTTCGAGGCTACACCTTC	CASSEEAVRGYTF
-	-	TRBJ1-3	TRBV7-2	TGTGCCAGCAGCTTAAACGGCGTTGGGTCTGGAAACACCATATATTTT	CASSLNGVGSGNTIYF
TRBD2	-	TRBJ2-1	TRBV9	TGTGCCAGCAGCCCTCGTGGGACTAGCGGGAGTGGAGGGTTCTTC	CASSPRGTSGSGGFF
-	-	TRBJ1-4	TRBV7-9	TGTGCCAGCAGTTTCGGGGGGTCTCCAGGGGAAAAACTGTTTTTT	CASSFGGSPGEKLFF
TRBD1	-	TRBJ2-3	TRBV7-6	TGTGCCAGCAGCCGGACAGGACTTAGCACAGATACGCAGTATTTT	CASSRTGLSTDTQYF
-	-	TRBJ1-5	TRBV28	TGTGCCAGCAGTTTATTTGGGACACGAAATCAGCCCCAGCATTTT	CASSLFGTRNQPQHF
-	once	TRBJ1-1	TRBV10-1	TGCGCCAGCAGTGAGTCAGTGAACACTGAAGCTTTCTTT	CASSESVNTEAFF
-	-	TRBJ1-3	TRBV4-1	TGCGCCAGCAGCCAACCAGGGGATTTCTCTGGAAACACCATATATTTT	CASSQPGDFSGNTIYF
TRBD1	-	TRBJ2-7	TRBV6-6	TGTGCCAGCAGTTATCGGGACAGCTACGAGCAGTACTTC	CASSYRDSYEQYF
-	-	TRBJ2-1	TRBV27	TGTGCCAGCAGTTCGACGTGGAGCTCCTACAATGAGCAGTTCTTC	CASSSTWSSYNEQFF
-	-	TRBJ1-5	TRBV5-8	TGTGCCAGCAGCCAAGGAGGCAATCAGCCCCAGCATTTT	CASSQGGNQPQHF
TRBD2	-	TRBJ2-3	TRBV6-1	TGTGCCAGCAGTCGACTAGCGCCTACAGATACGCAGTATTTT	CASSRLAPTDTQYF
-	-	TRBJ1-4	TRBV5-1	TGCGCCAGCAGCTTGGGAGGGGACTTTAATGAAAAACTGTTTTTT	CASSLGGDFNEKLFF
-	-	TRBJ1-1	TRBV6-1	TGTGCCAGCAGTGCATTCAGGGGTGAGGCTGAAGCTTTCTTT	CASSAFRGEAEAFF
TRBD2	-	TRBJ2-2	TRBV4-3	TGCGCCAGCAGCCAAGAGACTAGCGGGAGAAGTATCGGGGAGCTGTTTTTT	CASSQETSGRSIGELFF
-	-	TRBJ1-2	TRBV11-3	TGTGCCAGCAGCGAAAGCCCCGCGGAGTATGGCTACACCTTC	CASSESPAEYGYTF
TRBD2	-	TRBJ2-1	TRBV7-3	TGTGCCAGCAGCTTAACTTCCGGACCGGGACTAGTGGATAATGAGCAGTTCTTC	CASSLTSGPGLVDNEQFF
TRBD2	-	TRBJ2-3	TRBV9	TGTGCCAGCAGCGCCCGTATAGCGGGAGTAGGGGCAGATACGCAGTATTTT	CASSARIAGVGADTQYF
-	-	TRBJ2-3	TRBV7-2	TGTGCCAGCAGCCTCCCCCGGGCCCAGACAGATACGCAGTATTTT	CASSLPRAQTDTQYF
TRBD2	-	TRBJ2-1	TRBV7-7	TGTGCTAGCAGCTTAGCGGGGGCCTACAATGAGCAGTTCTTC	CASSLAGAYNEQFF
TRBD2	-	TRBJ2-2	TRBV7-3	TGTGCCAGCAGCCAACTAGCGGGAGAGGCCGGGGAGCTGTTTTTT	CASSQLAGEAGELFF
TRBD1	-	TRBJ2-7	TRBV5-6	TGTGCCAGCAGCATGGGACAGGCAGGGGAGCAGTACTTC	CASSMGQAGEQYF
TRBD2	-	TRBJ2-1	TRBV7-2	TGTGCCAGCAGCTTAGGGACTAGCGGGTCCAATGAGCAGTTCTTC	CASSLGTSGSNEQFF
-	-	TRBJ1-5	TRBV19	TGTGCCAGCACCCCAAGCGGTTGGGATCAGCCCCAGCATTTT	CASTPSGWDQPQHF
TRBD1	-	TRBJ2-7	TRBV15	TGTGCCAGCTCAGACAGGGGAAGGACCTACGAGCAGTACTTC	CASSDRGRTYEQYF
-	-	TRBJ2-2	TRBV14	TGTGCCAGCAGCCTTTTTCAGGGGGAGCTGTTTTTT	CASSLFQGELFF
-	-	TRBJ1-1	TRBV7-2	TGTGCCAGCAGAGGGGGGCTGCCTGAAGCTTTCTTT	CASRGGLPEAFF
-	-	TRBJ2-1	TRBV19	TGTGCCAGTAGTACACAAAGCTCCTACAATGAGCAGTTCTTC	CASSTQSSYNEQFF
-	-	TRBJ1-1	TRBV19	TGTGCCAGTAGTATCACAGACAACACTGAAGCTTTCTTT	CASSITDNTEAFF
-	-	TRBJ1-3	TRBV6-1	TGTGCCAGCAGTCCTAAGCCGGATGGAAACACCATATATTTT	CASSPKPDGNTIYF
-	-	TRBJ2-1	TRBV7-3	TGTGCCAGCAGCTTAGTCGCCACAGTCGGGAGTAGGGTTGTTCGTGAGCAGTTCTTC	CASSLVATVGSRVVREQFF
TRBD1	-	TRBJ2-7	TRBV12-5	TGTGCTAGTGGTTCCGGGACAGGGAGCTACGAGCAGTACTTC	CASGSGTGSYEQYF
-	-	TRBJ1-1	TRBV20-1	TGCAGTGCTAGCAGAGGGACTGAAGCTTTCTTT	CSASRGTEAFF
TRBD2	-	TRBJ2-1	TRBV29-1	TGCAGCGTTGAAATGGTCGGACTAGCGGCCTCCTACAATGAGCAGTTCTTC	CSVEMVGLAASYNEQFF
-	-	TRBJ2-5	TRBV11-2	TGTGCCAGCAGCTTTCGGGTCCAAGAGACCCAGTACTTC	CASSFRVQETQYF
TRBD1	-	TRBJ1-5	TRBV2	TGTGCCAGCAGTTCTGGGCAGGGGGCGGATCAGCCCCAGCATTTT	CASSSGQGADQPQHF
TRBD2	-	TRBJ2-2	TRBV5-4	TGTGCCAGCGGGCGGGAGGGCCCCACCGGGGAGCTGTTTTTT	CASGREGPTGELFF
TRBD1	-	TRBJ2-5	TRBV11-1	TGTGCCAGCAGCTTAGCTTGGACAGGGCAAGAGACCCAGTACTTC	CASSLAWTGQETQYF
TRBD2	-	TRBJ2-1	TRBV19	TGTGCCAGTATTGGGAGAGCGGGAGGGCTTTACAATGAGCAGTTCTTC	CASIGRAGGLYNEQFF
TRBD1	-	TRBJ2-4	TRBV7-9	TGTGCCAGCAGCGAGGGACAGCTAGCCAAAAACATTCAGTACTTC	CASSEGQLAKNIQYF